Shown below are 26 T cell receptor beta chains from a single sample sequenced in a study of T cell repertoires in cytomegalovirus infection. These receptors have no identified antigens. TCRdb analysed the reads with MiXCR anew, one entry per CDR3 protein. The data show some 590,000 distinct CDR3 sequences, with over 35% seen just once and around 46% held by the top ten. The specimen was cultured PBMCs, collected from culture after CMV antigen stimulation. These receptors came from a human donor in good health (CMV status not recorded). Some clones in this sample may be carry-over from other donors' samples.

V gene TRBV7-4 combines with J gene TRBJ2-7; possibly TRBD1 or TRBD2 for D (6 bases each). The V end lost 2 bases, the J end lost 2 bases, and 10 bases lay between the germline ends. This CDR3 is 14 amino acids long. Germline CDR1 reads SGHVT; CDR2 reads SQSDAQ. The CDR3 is CASSLRGVAYEQYF. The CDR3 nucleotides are TGTGCCAGCAGCTTAAGGGGGGTGGCCTACGAGCAGTACTTC.

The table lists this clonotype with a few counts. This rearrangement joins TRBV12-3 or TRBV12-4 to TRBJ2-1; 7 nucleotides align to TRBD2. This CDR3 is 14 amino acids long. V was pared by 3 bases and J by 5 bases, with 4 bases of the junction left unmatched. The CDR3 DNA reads TGTGCCAGCAGTTTGCGGGGGACCCACAATGAGCAGTTCTTC. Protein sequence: CASSLRGTHNEQFF.

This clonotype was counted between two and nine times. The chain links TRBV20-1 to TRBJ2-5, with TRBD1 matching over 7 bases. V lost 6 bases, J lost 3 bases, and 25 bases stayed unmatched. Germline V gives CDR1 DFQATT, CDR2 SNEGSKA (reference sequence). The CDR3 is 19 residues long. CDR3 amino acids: CSARPLAGETGPFKETQYF. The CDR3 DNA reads TGCAGTGCCCGGCCGTTAGCTGGGGAGACAGGGCCCTTCAAAGAGACCCAGTACTTC.

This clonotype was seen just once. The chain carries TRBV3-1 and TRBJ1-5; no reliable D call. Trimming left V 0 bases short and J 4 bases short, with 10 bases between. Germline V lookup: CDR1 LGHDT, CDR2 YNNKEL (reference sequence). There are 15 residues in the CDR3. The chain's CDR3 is CASSQDNGRNQPQHF. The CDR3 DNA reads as TGTGCCAGCAGCCAAGATAATGGGAGGAATCAGCCCCAGCATTTT.

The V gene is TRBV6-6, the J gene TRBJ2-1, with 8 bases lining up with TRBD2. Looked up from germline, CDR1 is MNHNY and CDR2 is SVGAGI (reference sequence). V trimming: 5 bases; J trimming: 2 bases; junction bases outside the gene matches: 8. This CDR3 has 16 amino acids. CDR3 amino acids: CASSHGRGFAYNEQFF. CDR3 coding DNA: TGTGCCAGCAGTCACGGGAGGGGGTTCGCCTACAATGAGCAGTTCTTC.

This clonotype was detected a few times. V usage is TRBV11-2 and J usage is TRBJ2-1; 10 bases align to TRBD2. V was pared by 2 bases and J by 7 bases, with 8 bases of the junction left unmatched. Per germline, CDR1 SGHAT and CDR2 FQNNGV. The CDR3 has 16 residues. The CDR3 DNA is TGTGCCAGCAGCTTATCCCTAGCGGGAGATCCAAATGAGCAGTTCTTC. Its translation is CASSLSLAGDPNEQFF.

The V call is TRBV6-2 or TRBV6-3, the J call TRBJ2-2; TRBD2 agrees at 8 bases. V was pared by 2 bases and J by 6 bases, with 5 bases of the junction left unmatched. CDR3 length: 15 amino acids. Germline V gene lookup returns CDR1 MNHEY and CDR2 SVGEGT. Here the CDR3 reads CASSYLGLGSGELFF. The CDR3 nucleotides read TGTGCCAGCAGTTACCTGGGACTAGGATCCGGGGAGCTGTTTTTT.

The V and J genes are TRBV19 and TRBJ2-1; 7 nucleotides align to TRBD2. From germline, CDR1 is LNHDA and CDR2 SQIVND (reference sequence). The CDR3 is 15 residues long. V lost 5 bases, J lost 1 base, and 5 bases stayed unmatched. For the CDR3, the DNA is TGTGCCAGTAGTGAGAGGGAGGGATCCTACAATGAGCAGTTCTTC. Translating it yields CASSEREGSYNEQFF.

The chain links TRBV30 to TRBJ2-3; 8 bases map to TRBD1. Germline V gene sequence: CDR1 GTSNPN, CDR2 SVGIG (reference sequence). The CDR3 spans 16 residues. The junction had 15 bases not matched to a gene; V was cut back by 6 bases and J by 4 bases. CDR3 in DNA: TGTGCCTGCCTATACCGGACAGGGAGGCGGCCAGATACGCAGTATTTT. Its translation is CACLYRTGRRPDTQYF.

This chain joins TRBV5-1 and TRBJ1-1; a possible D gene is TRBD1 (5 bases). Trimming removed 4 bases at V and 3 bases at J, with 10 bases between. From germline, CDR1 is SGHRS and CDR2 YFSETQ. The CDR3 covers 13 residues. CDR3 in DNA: TGCGCCAGCAGCCCGGAGGGGTACACTGAAGCTTTCTTT. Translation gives CASSPEGYTEAFF.

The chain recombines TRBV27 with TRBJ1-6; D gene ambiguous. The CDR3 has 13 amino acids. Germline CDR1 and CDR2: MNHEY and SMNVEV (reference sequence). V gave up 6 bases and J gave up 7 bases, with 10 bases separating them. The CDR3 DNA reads TGTGCCAGCAGGTGGGGTCAGAATTCACCCCTCCACTTT. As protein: CASRWGQNSPLHF.

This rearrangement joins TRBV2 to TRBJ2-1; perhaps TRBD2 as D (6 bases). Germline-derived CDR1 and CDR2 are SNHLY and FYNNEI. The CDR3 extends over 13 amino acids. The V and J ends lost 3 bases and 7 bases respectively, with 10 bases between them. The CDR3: CASSESGENEQFF. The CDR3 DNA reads TGTGCCAGCAGTGAGTCGGGGGAGAATGAGCAGTTCTTC.

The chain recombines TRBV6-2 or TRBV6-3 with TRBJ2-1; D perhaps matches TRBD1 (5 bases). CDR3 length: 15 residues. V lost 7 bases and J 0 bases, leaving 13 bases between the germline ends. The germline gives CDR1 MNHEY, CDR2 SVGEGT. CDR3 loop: CASTRQQTSYNEQFF. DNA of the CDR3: TGTGCCAGCACCCGACAGCAAACCTCCTACAATGAGCAGTTCTTC.

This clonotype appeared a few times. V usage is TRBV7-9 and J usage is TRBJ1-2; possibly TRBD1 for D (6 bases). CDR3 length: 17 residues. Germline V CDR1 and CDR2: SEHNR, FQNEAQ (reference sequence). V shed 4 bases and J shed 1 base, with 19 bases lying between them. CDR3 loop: CASSSPGAGGDNYGYTF. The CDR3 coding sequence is TGTGCCAGCAGCTCCCCGGGGGCAGGCGGGGATAACTATGGCTACACCTTC.

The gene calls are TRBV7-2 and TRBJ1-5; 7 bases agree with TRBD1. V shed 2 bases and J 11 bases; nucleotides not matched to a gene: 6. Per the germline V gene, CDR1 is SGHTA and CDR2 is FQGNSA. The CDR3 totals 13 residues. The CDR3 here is CASSLRQGAAQHF. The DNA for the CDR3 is TGTGCCAGCAGCTTAAGACAGGGCGCGGCCCAGCATTTT.

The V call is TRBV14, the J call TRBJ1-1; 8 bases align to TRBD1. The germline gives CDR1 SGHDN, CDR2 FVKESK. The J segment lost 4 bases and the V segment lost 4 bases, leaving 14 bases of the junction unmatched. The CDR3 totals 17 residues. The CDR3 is CASSLPGAGGRSTEAFF. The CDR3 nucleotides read TGTGCCAGCAGCCTGCCGGGGGCAGGGGGCAGGAGCACTGAAGCTTTCTTT. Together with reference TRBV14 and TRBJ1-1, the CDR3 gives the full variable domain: EAGVTQFPSHSVIEKGQTVTLRCDPISGHDNLYWYRRVMGKEIKFLLHFVKESKQDESGMPNNRFLAERTGGTYSTLKVQPAELEDSGVYFCASSLPGAGGRSTEAFFGQGTRLTVV.

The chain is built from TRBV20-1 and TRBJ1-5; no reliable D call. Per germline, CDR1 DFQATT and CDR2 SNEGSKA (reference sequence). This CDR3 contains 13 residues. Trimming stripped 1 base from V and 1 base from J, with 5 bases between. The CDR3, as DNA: TGCAGTGCTAGAGGTTCAAGCAATCAGCCCCAGCATTTT. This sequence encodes CSARGSSNQPQHF.

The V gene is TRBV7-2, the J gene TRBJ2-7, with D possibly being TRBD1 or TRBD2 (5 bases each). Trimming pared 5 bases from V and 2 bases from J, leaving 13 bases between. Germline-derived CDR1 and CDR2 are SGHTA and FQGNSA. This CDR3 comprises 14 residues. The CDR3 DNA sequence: TGTGCCAGCAGCATAACCGGGACCACCTACGAGCAGTACTTC. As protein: CASSITGTTYEQYF.

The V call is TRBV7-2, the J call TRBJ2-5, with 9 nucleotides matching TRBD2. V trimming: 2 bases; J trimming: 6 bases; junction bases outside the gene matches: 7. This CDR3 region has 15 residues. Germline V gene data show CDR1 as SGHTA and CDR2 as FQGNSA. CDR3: CASSLWRGGRQTQYF. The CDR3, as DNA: TGTGCCAGCAGCTTATGGCGGGGGGGCCGACAGACCCAGTACTTC.

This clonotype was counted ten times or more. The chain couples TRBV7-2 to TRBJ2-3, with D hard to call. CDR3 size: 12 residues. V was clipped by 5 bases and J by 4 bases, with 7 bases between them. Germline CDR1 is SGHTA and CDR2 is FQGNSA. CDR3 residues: CASSRTADTQYF. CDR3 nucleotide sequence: TGTGCCAGCAGCCGTACCGCAGATACGCAGTATTTT.

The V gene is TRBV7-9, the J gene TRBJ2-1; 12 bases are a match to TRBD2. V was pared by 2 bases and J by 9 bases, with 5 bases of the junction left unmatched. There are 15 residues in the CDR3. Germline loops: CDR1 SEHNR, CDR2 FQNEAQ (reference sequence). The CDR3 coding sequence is TGTGCCAGCAGCTTACCGGGACTAGCGGGTCGTGAGCAGTTCTTC. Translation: CASSLPGLAGREQFF.

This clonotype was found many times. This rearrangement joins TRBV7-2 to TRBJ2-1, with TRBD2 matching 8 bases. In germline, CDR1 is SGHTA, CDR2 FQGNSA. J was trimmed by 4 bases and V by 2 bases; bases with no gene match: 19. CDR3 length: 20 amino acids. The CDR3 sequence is CASSLPLLAELLGGYNEQFF. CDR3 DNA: TGTGCCAGCAGCTTACCGTTACTAGCGGAGTTGTTGGGCGGTTACAATGAGCAGTTCTTC. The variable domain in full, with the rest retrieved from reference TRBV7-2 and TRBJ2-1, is GAGVSQSPSNKVTEKGKDVELRCDPISGHTALYWYRQSLGQGLEFLIYFQGNSAPDKSGLPSDRFSAERTGGSVSTLTIQRTQQEDSAVYLCASSLPLLAELLGGYNEQFFGPGTRLTVL.

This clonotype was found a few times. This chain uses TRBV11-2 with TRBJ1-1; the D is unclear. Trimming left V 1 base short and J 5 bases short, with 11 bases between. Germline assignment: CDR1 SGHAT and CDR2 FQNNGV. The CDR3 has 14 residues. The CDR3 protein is CASSLGEYGTEAFF. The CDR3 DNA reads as TGTGCCAGCAGCTTAGGGGAGTATGGGACTGAAGCTTTCTTT.

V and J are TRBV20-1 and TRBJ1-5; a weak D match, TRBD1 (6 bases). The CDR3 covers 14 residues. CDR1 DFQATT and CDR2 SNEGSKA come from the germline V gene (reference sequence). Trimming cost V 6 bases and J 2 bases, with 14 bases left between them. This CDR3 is CSAIRYRGNQPQHF. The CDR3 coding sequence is TGCAGTGCAATCCGCTACAGGGGCAATCAGCCCCAGCATTTT.

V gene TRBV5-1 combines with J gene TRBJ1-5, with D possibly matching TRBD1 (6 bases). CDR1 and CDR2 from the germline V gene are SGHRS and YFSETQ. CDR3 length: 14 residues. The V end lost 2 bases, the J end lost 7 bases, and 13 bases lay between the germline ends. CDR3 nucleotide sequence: TGCGCCAGCAGCTTAGGCGTTGGGGGCCAGCCCCAGCATTTT. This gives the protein CASSLGVGGQPQHF.

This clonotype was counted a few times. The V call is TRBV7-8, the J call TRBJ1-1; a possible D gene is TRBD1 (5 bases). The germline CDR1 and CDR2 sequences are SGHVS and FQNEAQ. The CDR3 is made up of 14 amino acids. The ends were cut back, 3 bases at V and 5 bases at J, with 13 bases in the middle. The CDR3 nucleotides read TGTGCCAGCAGCTTGGGACGTGGGGGTACTGAAGCTTTCTTT. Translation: CASSLGRGGTEAFF. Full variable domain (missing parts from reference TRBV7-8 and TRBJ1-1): GAGVSQSPRYKVAKRGQDVALRCDPISGHVSLFWYQQALGQGPEFLTYFQNEAQLDKSGLPSDRFFAERPEGSVSTLKIQRTQQEDSAVYLCASSLGRGGTEAFFGQGTRLTVV.